Included here is one TCR beta chain sequence, with context. Its matching antigen is unknown. This record comes from a study of cytomegalovirus exposure and HLA in healthy donors. Study-wide results and caveats: Further analysis was carried out later, and it showed several of the most significant clusters appearing linked to common viral pathogens. Cytomegalovirus status, reportedly, was diagnosed with high specificity and sensitivity by the classifier. As a later analysis revealed, the rate of TCR association differed by HLA locus, with DRB1 most and HLA-C fewest.

In germline, CDR1 is LNHDA, CDR2 SQIVND (reference sequence). The CDR3 loop spans 17 amino acids. V shed 1 base and J 3 bases; nucleotides not matched to a gene: 6. The PCR ran on 60 Vbeta and 13 Jbeta primers. The repertoire was sequenced with immunoSEQ multiplex PCR; TCRdb's copy has only in-frame clones and lacks some. Altogether roughly 120,000 clones are present, about 70% being singletons, with the ten largest covering roughly 13%. This sequence was found in a woman aged 60-75 years in good health and CMV-seropositive. The sample was PBMCs. The V call is TRBV19, the J call TRBJ2-3, with 11 positions matching TRBD1. The CDR3 is CASSIGSGQGVTDTQYF. CDR3 DNA: TGTGCCAGTAGTATAGGCTCGGGACAGGGGGTGACAGATACGCAGTATTTT.